This T cell receptor (beta chain) comes out of a study of a mutant IDH1 vaccine in newly diagnosed glioma (dated by TCRdb to the early 2020s). Describing the broader study: In the chemotherapy-containing groups, vaccination started alongside temozolomide cycles, whereas in patients who had radiotherapy alone it started 4-6 weeks after radiotherapy. Of the approximately 29 treated patients, approximately 60% were male and around 38% were female, and a mean age of 40.4 years was recorded. The week-35 safety follow-up took place at visit V12, and the week-47 end of study took place at visit V13. Before enrollment, most patients had been given radiochemotherapy with temozolomide as standard therapy, while the rest had received either radiotherapy alone or temozolomide alone. Peripheral blood samples were drawn at six visits, namely V03 (baseline), V05, V07, V10, V12 and V13. For exploratory analyses, about two dozen treated patients had longitudinal TCRB deep sequencing done wherever samples were available. The research as a whole found: Across multiple MHC alleles, vaccine-induced immune responses were seen in more than 90% of patients. It was noted by the authors that analyses of patient blood samples could not be reproduced owing to sample limitations. Pseudoprogression appeared unrelated to alterations in the top peripheral T cell clonotypes detected by TCRB sequencing. Availability determined which PBMC samples were chosen for TCRB deep sequencing.

With respect to this clone: It has no known antigen specificity. Base qualities are not at hand, and no much larger clone is one base apart.

Receptor amplification or capture employed the immunoSEQ multiplex PCR assay. Rearranged TCR beta chain sequences were amplified with the hsTCRB Kit following the manufacturer's protocol. An Illumina MiSeq was used to sequence the TCRB libraries. Regarding the original processing steps: Demultiplexing, trimming and gene mapping were performed with the kit vendor's proprietary platform. This immuneACCESS table, as held by TCRdb, lists in-frame sequences with V and J called but not all clones. Of the missing ones, under half trace to an unresolved V gene in checked studies; the others have no known cause. V and J calls and clone size are given by that table; D and trimming were obtained from the DNA. Across this sample there are tens of thousands of clones, with 65% to 85% seen only once. In total, the top ten clones hold about 30% of the sample. The time point label of this sample denotes: week 47, end of study. Each vaccine dose, consisting of 300 ug of a 20-mer mutant IDH1 peptide in Montanide, was administered subcutaneously with topical imiquimod. Patients received eight vaccinations in weeks 1, 3, 5, 7, 11, 15, 19 and 23, corresponding to visits V03 through V10. Newly diagnosed WHO grade 3 or 4 IDH1-mutant astrocytomas showing loss of nuclear ATRX were present in the donors. The samples were drawn from NOA16, a multicentre, single-arm, open-label phase I trial in Germany that tested a mutant IDH1 peptide vaccine in humans for the first time. Genomic DNA for TCRB sequencing was extracted from EDTA blood using the DNeasy Blood and Tissue Kit.

V drops 0 bases and J drops 0 bases, leaving 9 bases in between. The germline V gene supplies CDR1 SGHVS and CDR2 FQNEAQ. The CDR3 runs 16 amino acids, cysteine and phenylalanine included. The kept DNA is CDR3 alone, 48 bases in frame from the first base. The chain couples TRBV7-8 to TRBJ1-5; the D region possibly corresponds to TRBD1 (6 bases align). Sequences were derived from PBMCs, sampled from a glioma patient whose treatment included an IDH1 peptide vaccine. The TCR originated in a man aged 25 to 45 with glioma. Here is the DNA: TGTGCCAGCAGCTTAGCGACAGGTGATAGCAATCAGCCCCAGCATTTT. This gives the protein CASSLATGDSNQPQHF.